The rows below give T cell receptor beta chains drawn from one sample of a study of CD8+CD57+ T cells in acquired aplastic anemia. TCRdb processed the reads anew with MiXCR; each CDR3 protein has one entry. The sample carries about 200,000 distinct CDR3 sequences, about 60% recorded once. The specimen sequenced was sorted CD4+, CD8+, or CD8+CD57+ T cells (not recorded which) from PBMCs. These receptors came from a human donor with aplastic anemia. Both conserved end residues are part of each CDR3. The D gene is left open where the match is weak. Size tells how often a clone was seen (once, few, many) or the class of an expanded clone, and some rows leave it out.

V	J	size	D	CDR3	DNA
TRBV6-4	TRBJ2-7	many	NA	CASKWKLLGGRSYEQYF	TGTGCCAGCAAGTGGAAGCTGTTGGGGGGCCGCTCCTACGAGCAGTACTTC
TRBV20-1	TRBJ2-7	NA	NA	CSAREGQGSHEQYF	TGCAGTGCTAGAGAGGGGCAGGGTAGCCACGAGCAGTACTTC
TRBV25-1	TRBJ1-1	NA	TRBD1	CASSEGTGGTGAFF	TGTGCCAGCAGTGAAGGGACAGGGGGAACTGGAGCTTTCTTT
TRBV20-1	TRBJ1-6	NA	NA	CSALQVINNSPLHF	TGCAGTGCTCTACAGGTTATCAATAATTCACCCCTCCACTTT
TRBV9	TRBJ2-5	NA	TRBD1	CASSVDGQGAETQYF	TGTGCCAGCAGCGTAGATGGCCAGGGGGCGGAGACCCAGTACTTC
TRBV7-6	TRBJ2-2	NA	NA	CASSLTWGVTGELFF	TGTGCCAGCAGCCTCACGTGGGGGGTAACCGGGGAGCTGTTTTTT
TRBV29-1	TRBJ1-1	NA	TRBD1	CSVEPGQVEAFF	TGCAGCGTTGAACCCGGACAGGTCGAAGCTTTCTTT
TRBV29-1	TRBJ2-2	NA	TRBD1	CSILPGQGTGELFF	TGCAGCATCCTCCCGGGACAGGGAACCGGGGAGCTGTTTTTT
TRBV7-8	TRBJ1-4	NA	NA	CASSLGRVEEKLFF	TGTGCCAGCAGCTTAGGCAGGGTAGAGGAAAAACTGTTTTTT
TRBV5-1	TRBJ2-3	NA	NA	CAGSPKKQGYNEQYF	TGCGCCGGCAGCCCGAAAAAACAGGGATACAATGAGCAGTATTTT
TRBV13	TRBJ2-7	NA	TRBD1	CASSLRGQSPYEQYF	TGTGCCAGCAGCCTAAGGGGGCAGTCTCCCTACGAGCAGTACTTC
TRBV15	TRBJ2-1	NA	TRBD2	CATSSSGGAVQFF	TGTGCCACCAGCAGCAGCGGGGGGGCCGTTCAGTTCTTC
TRBV15	TRBJ1-3	NA	NA	CATSRGLGSSGNTIYF	TGTGCCACCAGCAGGGGCCTAGGGAGCTCTGGAAACACCATATATTTT
TRBV27	TRBJ2-2	few	NA	CASSLYTGELFF	TGTGCCAGCAGTTTATACACCGGGGAGCTGTTTTTT
TRBV20-1	TRBJ2-2	few	NA	CSTTSNDFFGELFF	TGCAGTACGACCTCGAACGACTTTTTCGGGGAGCTGTTTTTT
TRBV6-5	TRBJ2-7	NA	TRBD1	CASSYSMTGGIEQYF	TGTGCCAGCAGTTACTCGATGACAGGGGGCATCGAGCAGTACTTC
TRBV5-5	TRBJ2-5	many	TRBD2	CASSPGTSGNQETQYF	TGTGCCAGCAGCCCCGGGACTAGCGGGAATCAAGAGACCCAGTACTTC
TRBV7-3	TRBJ2-7	NA	NA	CASSVGQNYEQYF	TGTGCCAGCAGCGTTGGACAGAACTACGAGCAGTACTTC
TRBV28	TRBJ2-7	NA	TRBD1	CASRPTTGSSYEQYF	TGTGCCAGCAGACCTACGACAGGGAGCTCCTACGAGCAGTACTTC
TRBV5-1	TRBJ1-2	NA	TRBD1	CASSPGTGRVLYGYTF	TGCGCCAGCAGCCCGGGGACAGGGAGGGTCCTTTATGGCTACACCTTC
TRBV9	TRBJ1-1	NA	NA	CASSVDGQGNTEAFF	TGTGCCAGCAGCGTAGACGGGCAAGGGAACACTGAAGCTTTCTTT
TRBV24-1	TRBJ2-3	NA	TRBD1	CATSVNRDRGDTQYF	TGTGCCACCAGTGTCAACCGGGACAGGGGAGATACGCAGTATTTT
TRBV11-1	TRBJ2-5	NA	TRBD1	CASSFDRVTETQYF	TGTGCCAGCAGCTTTGACAGGGTGACGGAGACCCAGTACTTC